This T cell receptor beta chain appears in the sequencing data of a study of cytomegalovirus exposure and HLA in healthy donors. Study findings and constraints: A later analysis appeared to link common viral pathogens to several of the most significant clusters. Most of the TCR beta V segments (in an earlier analysis) were productive either about 90% or about 30% of the time. Many donors shared some public TCRs, even though most TCR sequences were rare.

Per germline, CDR1 SGHVS and CDR2 FQNEAQ. Deletions cut 5 bases from V and 3 bases from J, with 16 bases between. This CDR3 is built from 15 residues. As to this clone: The antigen is not known.

PCR employed 60 Vbeta and 13 Jbeta primers. Sequencing used immunoSEQ multiplex PCR; TCRdb keeps in-frame clones, though not all of them. The sample lists some 180,000 clones; 78% were seen once. Healthy individuals who donated bone marrow served as the donors. The chain joins TRBV7-8 to TRBJ1-2; no reliable D call. Input material: PBMCs. The TCR sequence derives from a female donor in good health and CMV-seronegative. CDR3 sequence: CASSPRVIRDYGYTF. Here the CDR3 DNA reads TGTGCCAGCAGCCCACGGGTCATTCGGGACTATGGCTACACCTTC.